The 3 T cell receptor beta chains given below trace back to one sample, sequenced in a study of control samples from healthy donors and cancer patients. Libraries were prepared by immunoSEQ multiplex PCR; TCRdb keeps only in-frame clonotypes and omits some of them. The sample yields 100,000 or so clones, approximately 90% seen once. Sequencing input: blood. The receptors were sampled from a man younger than 45 in good health.

The rearrangement links TRBV28 to TRBJ1-1, with D unclear. The CDR3 is 14 residues long. V lost 10 bases and J 1 base, leaving 16 bases between the germline ends. Germline CDR1 reads MDHEN; CDR2 reads SYDVKM. The CDR3 region has the DNA TGTGCCACCCTGGAAGCGTGGGAGAACACTGAAGCTTTCTTT. Translation gives CATLEAWENTEAFF.

The V and J genes are TRBV6-5 and TRBJ2-3; D not resolved. The CDR3 spans 15 residues. Germline CDR1 is MNHEY and CDR2 is SVGAGI. V was clipped by 0 bases and J by 0 bases, with 7 bases between them. CDR3 residues: CASSYSSLSTDTQYF. The CDR3 DNA reads TGTGCCAGCAGTTACTCGAGCCTGAGCACAGATACGCAGTATTTT.

V gene TRBV5-5 combines with J gene TRBJ1-1; no reliable D call. Germline CDR1 is SGHKS and CDR2 is YYEKEE (reference sequence). The CDR3 contains 14 residues. V gave up 5 bases and J gave up 1 base, with 12 bases separating them. The CDR3 protein is CASRRIDGNTEAFF. DNA of the CDR3: TGTGCCAGCAGACGCATAGACGGGAACACTGAAGCTTTCTTT.